This record looks at one T cell receptor (beta chain) sequence and its context. This could be a read error, since a much larger clone is one nucleotide away. A single record per CDR3 protein comes from TCRdb applying MiXCR to the 5' RACE reads. The data show around 230,000 distinct CDR3 sequences, roughly 6.8% seen once. The source of the sample is a study of T cells after yellow fever vaccination. V was cut by 3 bases and J by 5 bases, with 14 bases left in between. The CDR3 runs to 14 residues. The germline V gene has CDR1 MGHDK and CDR2 SYGVNS. This chain joins TRBV25-1 and TRBJ2-7, with D tentatively TRBD2 (5 bases). This clonotype originated in a man aged 25-45 years who received the YFV17D yellow fever vaccine. Specimen: CD4+ T cells sorted from PBMCs, collected on the day of the yellow fever booster vaccination. CDR3 region: CASSDPVSSDEQYF. The CDR3, as DNA: TGTGCCAGCAGTGACCCAGTTAGTAGCGACGAGCAGTACTTC.